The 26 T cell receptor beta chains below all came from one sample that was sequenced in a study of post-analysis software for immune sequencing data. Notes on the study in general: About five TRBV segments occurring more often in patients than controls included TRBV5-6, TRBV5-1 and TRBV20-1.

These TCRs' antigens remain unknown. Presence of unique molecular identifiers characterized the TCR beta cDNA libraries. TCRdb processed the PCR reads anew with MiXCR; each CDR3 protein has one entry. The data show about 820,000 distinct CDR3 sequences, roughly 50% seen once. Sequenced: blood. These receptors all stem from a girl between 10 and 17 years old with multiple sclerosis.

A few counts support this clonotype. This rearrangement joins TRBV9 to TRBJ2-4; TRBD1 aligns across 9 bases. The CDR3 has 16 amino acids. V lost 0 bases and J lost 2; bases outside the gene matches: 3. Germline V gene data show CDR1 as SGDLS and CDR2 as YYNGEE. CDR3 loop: CASSVEGQGTKNIQYF. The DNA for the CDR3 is TGTGCCAGCAGCGTAGAGGGACAGGGAACCAAAAACATTCAGTACTTC.

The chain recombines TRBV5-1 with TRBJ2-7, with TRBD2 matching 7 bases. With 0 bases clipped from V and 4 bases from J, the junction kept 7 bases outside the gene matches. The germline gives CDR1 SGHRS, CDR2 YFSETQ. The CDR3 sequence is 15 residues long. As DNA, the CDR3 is TGCGCCAGCAGCTTGGTTGCGGGAGTTGGGTACGAGCAGTACTTC. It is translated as CASSLVAGVGYEQYF.

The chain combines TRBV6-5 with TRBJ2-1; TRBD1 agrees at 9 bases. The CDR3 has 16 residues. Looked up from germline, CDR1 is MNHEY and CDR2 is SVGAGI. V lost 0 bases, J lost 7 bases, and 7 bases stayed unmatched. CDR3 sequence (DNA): TGTGCCAGCAGTTACTCGGCGGGACAGGGAAGGAATGAGCAGTTCTTC. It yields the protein CASSYSAGQGRNEQFF.

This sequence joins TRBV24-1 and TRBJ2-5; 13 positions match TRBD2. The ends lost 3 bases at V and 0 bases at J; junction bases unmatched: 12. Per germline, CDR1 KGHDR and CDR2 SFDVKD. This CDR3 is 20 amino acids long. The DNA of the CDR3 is TGTGCCACCAGTGATACGGATAAGGGACTAGCGGGACGATACCAAGAGACCCAGTACTTC. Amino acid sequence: CATSDTDKGLAGRYQETQYF.

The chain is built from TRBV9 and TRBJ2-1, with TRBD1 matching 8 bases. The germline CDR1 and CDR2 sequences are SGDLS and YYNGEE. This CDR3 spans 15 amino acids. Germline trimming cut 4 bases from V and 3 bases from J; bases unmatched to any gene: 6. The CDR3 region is CASSLGQGYYNEQFF. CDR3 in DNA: TGTGCCAGCAGCCTAGGACAGGGCTACTACAATGAGCAGTTCTTC.

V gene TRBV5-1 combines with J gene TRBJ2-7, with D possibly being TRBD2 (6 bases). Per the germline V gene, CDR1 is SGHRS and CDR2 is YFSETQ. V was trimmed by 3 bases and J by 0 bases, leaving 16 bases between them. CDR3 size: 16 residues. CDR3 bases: TGCGCCAGCAGCTGGGGGTTTGGGACTCTCTCCTACGAGCAGTACTTC. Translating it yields CASSWGFGTLSYEQYF.

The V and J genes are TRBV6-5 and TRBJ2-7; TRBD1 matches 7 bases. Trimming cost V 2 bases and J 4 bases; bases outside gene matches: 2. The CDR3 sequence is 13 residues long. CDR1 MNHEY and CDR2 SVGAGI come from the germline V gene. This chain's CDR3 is CASSYRDRYEQYF. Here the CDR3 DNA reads TGTGCCAGCAGTTACAGGGACAGATACGAGCAGTACTTC.

The CDR3: CASSSRDFSSYNEQFF. The CDR3 DNA reads TGTGCCAGCAGCTCTCGGGACTTCAGCTCCTACAATGAGCAGTTCTTC. V is TRBV11-2 and J is TRBJ2-1, with D tentatively TRBD2 (6 bases). Trimming pared 4 bases from V and 0 bases from J, leaving 13 bases between. The CDR3 is 16 residues long. Germline V lookup: CDR1 SGHAT, CDR2 FQNNGV.

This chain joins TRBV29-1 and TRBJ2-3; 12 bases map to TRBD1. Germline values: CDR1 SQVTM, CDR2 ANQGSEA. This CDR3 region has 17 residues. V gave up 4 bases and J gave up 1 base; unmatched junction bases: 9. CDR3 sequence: CSVVGQGANLGTDTQYF. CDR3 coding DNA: TGCAGCGTTGTGGGACAGGGGGCGAATTTGGGCACAGATACGCAGTATTTT.

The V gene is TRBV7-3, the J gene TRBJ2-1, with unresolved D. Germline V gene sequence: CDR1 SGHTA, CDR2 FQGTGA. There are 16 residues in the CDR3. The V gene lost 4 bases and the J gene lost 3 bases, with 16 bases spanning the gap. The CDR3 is CASSSWVTSSYNEQFF. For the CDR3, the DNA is TGTGCCAGCAGCTCATGGGTAACGTCCAGCTACAATGAGCAGTTCTTC.

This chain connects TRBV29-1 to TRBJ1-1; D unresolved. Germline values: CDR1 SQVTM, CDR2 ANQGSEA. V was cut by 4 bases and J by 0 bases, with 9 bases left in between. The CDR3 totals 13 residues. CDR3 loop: CSVGALLNTEAFF. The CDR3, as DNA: TGCAGCGTTGGCGCGCTCCTGAACACTGAAGCTTTCTTT. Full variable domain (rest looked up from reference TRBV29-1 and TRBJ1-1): SAVISQKPSRDICQRGTSLTIQCQVDSQVTMMFWYRQQPGQSLTLIATANQGSEATYESGFVIDKFPISRPNLTFSTLTVSNMSPEDSSIYLCSVGALLNTEAFFGQGTRLTVV.

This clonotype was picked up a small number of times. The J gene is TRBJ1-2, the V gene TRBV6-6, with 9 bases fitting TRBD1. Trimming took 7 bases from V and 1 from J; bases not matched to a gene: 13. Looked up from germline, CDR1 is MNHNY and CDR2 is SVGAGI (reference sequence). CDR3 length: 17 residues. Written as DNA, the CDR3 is TGTGCCAGCACCGAAGACAGGGGGAGGCCCTTTAACTATGGCTACACCTTC. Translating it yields CASTEDRGRPFNYGYTF.

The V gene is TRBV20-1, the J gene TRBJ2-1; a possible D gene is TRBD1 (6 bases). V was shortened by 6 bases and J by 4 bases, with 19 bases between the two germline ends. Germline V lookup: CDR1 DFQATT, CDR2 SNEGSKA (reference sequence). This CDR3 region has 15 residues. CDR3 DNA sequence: TGCAGTGCAATGACAGGACAGAGAGGTTACAATGAGCAGTTCTTC. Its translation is CSAMTGQRGYNEQFF.

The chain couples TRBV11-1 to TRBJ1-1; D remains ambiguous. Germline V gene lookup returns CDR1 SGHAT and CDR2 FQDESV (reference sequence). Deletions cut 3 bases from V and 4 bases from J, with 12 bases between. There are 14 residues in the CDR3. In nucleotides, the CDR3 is TGTGCCAGCAGCTTTTATTTCGGCTTCACTGAAGCTTTCTTT. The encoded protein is CASSFYFGFTEAFF.

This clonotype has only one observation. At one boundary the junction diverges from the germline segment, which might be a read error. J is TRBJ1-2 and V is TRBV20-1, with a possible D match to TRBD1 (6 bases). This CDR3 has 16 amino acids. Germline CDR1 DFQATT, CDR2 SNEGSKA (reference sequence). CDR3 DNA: TGCGGTGCTAGACCCCCCTTCAGGGGACTAAACTATGGCTACACCTTC. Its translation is CGARPPFRGLNYGYTF.

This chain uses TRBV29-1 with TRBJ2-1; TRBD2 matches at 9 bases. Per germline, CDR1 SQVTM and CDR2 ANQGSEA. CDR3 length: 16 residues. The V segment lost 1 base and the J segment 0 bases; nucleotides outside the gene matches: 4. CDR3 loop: CSVEVSGGTSYNEQFF. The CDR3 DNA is TGCAGCGTTGAAGTTAGCGGGGGTACCTCCTACAATGAGCAGTTCTTC.

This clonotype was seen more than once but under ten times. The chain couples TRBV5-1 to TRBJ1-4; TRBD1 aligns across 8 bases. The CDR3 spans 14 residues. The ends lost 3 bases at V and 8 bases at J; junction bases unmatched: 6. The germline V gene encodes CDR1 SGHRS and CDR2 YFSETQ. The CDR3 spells CASSSTGGHEKLFF. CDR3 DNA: TGCGCCAGCAGCTCTACAGGGGGTCACGAAAAACTGTTTTTT. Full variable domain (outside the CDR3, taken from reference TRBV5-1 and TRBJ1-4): KAGVTQTPRYLIKTRGQQVTLSCSPISGHRSVSWYQQTPGQGLQFLFEYFSETQRNKGNFPGRFSGRQFSNSRSEMNVSTLELGDSALYLCASSSTGGHEKLFFGSGTQLSVL.

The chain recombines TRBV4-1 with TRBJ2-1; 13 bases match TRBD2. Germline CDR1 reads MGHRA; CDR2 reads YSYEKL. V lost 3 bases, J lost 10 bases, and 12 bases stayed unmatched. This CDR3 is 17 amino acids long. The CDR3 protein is CASSQGTLAGGPWEQFF. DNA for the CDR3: TGCGCCAGCAGCCAGGGCACACTAGCGGGGGGGCCTTGGGAGCAGTTCTTC.

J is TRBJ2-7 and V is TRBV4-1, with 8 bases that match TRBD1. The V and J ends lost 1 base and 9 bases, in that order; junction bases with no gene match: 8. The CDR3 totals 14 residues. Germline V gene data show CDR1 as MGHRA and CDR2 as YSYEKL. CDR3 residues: CASSQVLPGGWQYF. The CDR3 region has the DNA TGCGCCAGCAGCCAAGTCCTTCCAGGGGGCTGGCAGTACTTC.

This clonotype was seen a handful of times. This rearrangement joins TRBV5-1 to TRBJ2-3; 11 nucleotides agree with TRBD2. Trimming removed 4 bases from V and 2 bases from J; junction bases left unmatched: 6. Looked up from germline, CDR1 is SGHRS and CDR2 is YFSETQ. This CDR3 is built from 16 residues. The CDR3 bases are TGCGCCAGCAGCGCGGGACTAGCGGTAAACACAGATACGCAGTATTTT. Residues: CASSAGLAVNTDTQYF. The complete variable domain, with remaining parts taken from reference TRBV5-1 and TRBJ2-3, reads KAGVTQTPRYLIKTRGQQVTLSCSPISGHRSVSWYQQTPGQGLQFLFEYFSETQRNKGNFPGRFSGRQFSNSRSEMNVSTLELGDSALYLCASSAGLAVNTDTQYFGPGTRLTVL.

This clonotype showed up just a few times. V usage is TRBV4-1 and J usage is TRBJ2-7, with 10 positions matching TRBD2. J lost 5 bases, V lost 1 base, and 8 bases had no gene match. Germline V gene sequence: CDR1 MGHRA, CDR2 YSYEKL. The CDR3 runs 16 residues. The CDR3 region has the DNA TGCGCCAGCAGCCAAGCGCCAGCGGGAGGGAGCCACGAGCAGTACTTC. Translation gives CASSQAPAGGSHEQYF.

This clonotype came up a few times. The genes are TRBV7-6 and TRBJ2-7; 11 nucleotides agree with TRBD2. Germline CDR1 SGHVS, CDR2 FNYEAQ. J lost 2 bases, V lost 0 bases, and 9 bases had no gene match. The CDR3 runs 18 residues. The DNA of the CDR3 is TGTGCCAGCAGCTTAGCGGTTGTTAGCGGGGGGGCCCCCTACGAGCAGTACTTC. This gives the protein CASSLAVVSGGAPYEQYF.

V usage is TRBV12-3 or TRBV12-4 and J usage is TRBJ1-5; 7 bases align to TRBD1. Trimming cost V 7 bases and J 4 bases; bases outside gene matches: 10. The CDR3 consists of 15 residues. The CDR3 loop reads CASTPGGSPNQPQHF. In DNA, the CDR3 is TGTGCCAGCACCCCAGGGGGATCCCCTAATCAGCCCCAGCATTTT.

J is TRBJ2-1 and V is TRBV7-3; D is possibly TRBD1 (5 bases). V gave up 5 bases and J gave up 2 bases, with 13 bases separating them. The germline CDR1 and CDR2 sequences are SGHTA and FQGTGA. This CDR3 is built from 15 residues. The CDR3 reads CASSTVGVPYNEQFF. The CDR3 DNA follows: TGTGCCAGCAGCACCGTAGGGGTACCCTACAATGAGCAGTTCTTC. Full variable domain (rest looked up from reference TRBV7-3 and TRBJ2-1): GAGVSQTPSNKVTEKGKYVELRCDPISGHTALYWYRQSLGQGPEFLIYFQGTGAADDSGLPNDRFFAVRPEGSVSTLKIQRTERGDSAVYLCASSTVGVPYNEQFFGPGTRLTVL.

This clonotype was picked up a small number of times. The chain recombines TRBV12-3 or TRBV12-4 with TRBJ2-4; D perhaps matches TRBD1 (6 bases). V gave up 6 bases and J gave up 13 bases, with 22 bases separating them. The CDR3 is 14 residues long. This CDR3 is CASSLPTGLREQYF. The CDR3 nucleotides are TGTGCCAGCAGCCTCCCGACAGGTTTGAGGGAGCAGTACTTC.

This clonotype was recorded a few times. CDR3 in DNA: TGCAGCGTTGTCAGGGGAAGGGATGGCTACACCTTC. Its protein product is CSVVRGRDGYTF. The chain recombines TRBV29-1 with TRBJ1-2; D might be TRBD1 (6 bases). Germline V gene data show CDR1 as SQVTM and CDR2 as ANQGSEA. Trimming cost V 4 bases and J 6 bases, with 12 bases left between them. The length of the CDR3 is 12 residues.